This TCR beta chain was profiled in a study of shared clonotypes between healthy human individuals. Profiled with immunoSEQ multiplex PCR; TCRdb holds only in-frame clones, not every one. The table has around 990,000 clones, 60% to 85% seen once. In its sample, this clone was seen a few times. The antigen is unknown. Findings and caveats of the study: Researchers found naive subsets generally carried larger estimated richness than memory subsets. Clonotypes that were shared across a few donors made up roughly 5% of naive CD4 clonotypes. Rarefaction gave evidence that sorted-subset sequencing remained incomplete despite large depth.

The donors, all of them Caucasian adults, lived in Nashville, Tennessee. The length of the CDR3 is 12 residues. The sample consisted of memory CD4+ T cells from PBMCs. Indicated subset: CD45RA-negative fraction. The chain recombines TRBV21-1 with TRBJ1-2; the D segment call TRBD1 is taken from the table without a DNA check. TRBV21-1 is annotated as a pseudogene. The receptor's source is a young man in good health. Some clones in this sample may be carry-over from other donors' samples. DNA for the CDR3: TGTGCCAGCAGGCCTCAGGGGCATGGCTACACCTTC. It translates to CASRPQGHGYTF.